Presented here are 21 T cell receptor beta chains from one specimen sequenced in a study of T-cell reconstitution after alpha-beta-depleted transplantation in children. The library targeted TCRbeta and was prepared with unique molecular identifiers. One entry per CDR3 protein results from TCRdb running MiXCR on the PCR reads. In the table there are more than 250,000 distinct CDR3 sequences, nearly 10% of which are singletons. The sequencing used PBMCs from the stem cell graft donor, collected from the stem cell graft. The receptors were gathered from a human donor who donated a stem cell graft to a child with SCID.

The V gene is TRBV12-3 or TRBV12-4, the J gene TRBJ1-6, with TRBD1 identical over 8 bases. The length of the CDR3 is 17 residues. The V gene end was trimmed by 3 bases and the J gene end by 3 bases; junction bases not matched to a gene: 7. CDR3 loop: CASSLRTGPFYNSPLHF. DNA of the CDR3: TGTGCCAGCAGTTTGAGGACAGGGCCATTCTATAATTCACCCCTCCACTTT.

This clonotype was seen ten or more times. This chain links TRBV10-1 with TRBJ2-7; 7 bases align to TRBD1. V shed 8 bases and J 2 bases; nucleotides not matched to a gene: 9. This CDR3 region has 14 residues. Germline values: CDR1 WNHNN, CDR2 SYGVQD (reference sequence). CDR3 loop: CASAPGQTTYEQYF. The CDR3 DNA reads as TGCGCCAGCGCGCCGGGACAGACGACCTACGAGCAGTACTTC.

This clonotype was found a few times. The chain joins TRBV2 to TRBJ2-5, with a possible D match to TRBD1 (6 bases). The CDR3 length is 14 residues. V lost 2 bases and J 0 bases, leaving 7 bases between the germline ends. The germline V gene encodes CDR1 SNHLY and CDR2 FYNNEI. The CDR3 loop is CASSERTDQETQYF. CDR3 DNA sequence: TGTGCCAGCAGTGAAAGGACAGACCAAGAGACCCAGTACTTC.

The chain carries TRBV7-9 and TRBJ1-6, with D maybe TRBD1 (5 bases). Germline loops: CDR1 SEHNR, CDR2 FQNEAQ (reference sequence). Trimming shortened V by 5 bases and J by 0 bases, and 11 bases separated the two germline ends. The CDR3 contains 16 residues. CDR3: CASSPRGTSYNSPLHF. The CDR3 coding sequence is TGTGCCAGCAGCCCCCGTGGGACCTCCTATAATTCACCCCTCCACTTT.

CDR3 nucleotide sequence: TGCGCCAGTACAAGCGGGGGTGACTACGAGCAGTACTTC. It translates to CASTSGGDYEQYF. This chain connects TRBV5-1 to TRBJ2-7; 8 positions match TRBD2. The V segment lost 8 bases and the J segment 3 bases; nucleotides outside the gene matches: 7. The CDR3 extends over 13 amino acids. Germline V gene data show CDR1 as SGHRS and CDR2 as YFSETQ.

This clonotype has just a few counts. The J gene is TRBJ2-5, the V gene TRBV2, with TRBD2 as a possible D gene (6 bases). Trimming took 4 bases from V and 5 from J, leaving 11 bases between them. CDR3 length equals 13 residues. Germline V lookup: CDR1 SNHLY, CDR2 FYNNEI. CDR3 sequence (DNA): TGTGCCAGCAGTGGTGCGGGGAAGGAGACCCAGTACTTC. It encodes CASSGAGKETQYF.

This chain connects TRBV7-8 to TRBJ2-5; D is ambiguous. The CDR3 totals 14 residues. V was cut by 1 base and J by 2 bases, with 8 bases left in between. The germline V gene encodes CDR1 SGHVS and CDR2 FQNEAQ. The chain's CDR3 is CASSLVELQETQYF. Written as DNA, the CDR3 is TGTGCCAGCAGCTTAGTGGAGCTTCAAGAGACCCAGTACTTC.

The V gene is TRBV2, the J gene TRBJ2-3; TRBD1 matches at 7 bases. V lost 10 bases to trimming and J lost 3 bases; unmatched junction nucleotides: 10. The CDR3 loop spans 14 amino acids. Germline-derived CDR1 and CDR2 are SNHLY and FYNNEI. CDR3 residues: CANHRDSNTDTQYF. CDR3 coding DNA: TGTGCCAACCACCGGGACAGTAATACAGATACGCAGTATTTT.

This clonotype has more than one count but fewer than ten. This chain links TRBV27 with TRBJ1-3; TRBD1 might be the D (6 bases). Between the trimmed V and J ends, which lost 2 bases and 1 base, there was a span of 9 bases. CDR3 length: 15 residues. Germline assignment: CDR1 MNHEY and CDR2 SMNVEV (reference sequence). CDR3 coding DNA: TGTGCCAGCAGTTTAACGGGGGCTTCTGGAAACACCATATATTTT. Protein sequence: CASSLTGASGNTIYF.

This clonotype was observed a handful of times. J is TRBJ1-2 and V is TRBV20-1, with TRBD1 as a possible D gene (6 bases). CDR3 length: 13 residues. The germline V and J ends were trimmed by 6 bases and 8 bases, with 19 bases remaining between them. In germline, CDR1 is DFQATT, CDR2 SNEGSKA (reference sequence). For the CDR3, the DNA is TGCAGTGCGGACAGCCCGGGGCTATCGGGCTACACCTTC. This encodes CSADSPGLSGYTF.

This clonotype was counted a few times. V is TRBV29-1 and J is TRBJ1-2; the D gene is possibly TRBD1 (5 bases). V was cut by 4 bases and J by 4 bases, with 10 bases left in between. Germline V gives CDR1 SQVTM, CDR2 ANQGSEA. CDR3 length: 12 amino acids. For the CDR3, the DNA is TGCAGCGTTGCAGACAGCGTCTATGGCTACACCTTC. This gives the protein CSVADSVYGYTF.

This chain connects TRBV5-1 to TRBJ2-2; D uncertain. Trimming left V 4 bases short and J 8 bases short, with 21 bases between. The CDR3 is 16 residues long. Per the germline V gene, CDR1 is SGHRS and CDR2 is YFSETQ. The chain's CDR3 is CASSPQLPGAGGELFF. The CDR3 nucleotides are TGCGCCAGCAGCCCTCAGTTACCAGGCGCCGGGGGGGAGCTGTTTTTT.

This clonotype was recorded a few times. The chain combines TRBV2 with TRBJ2-7; D is possibly TRBD2 (5 bases). The CDR3 sequence is 13 residues long. Per germline, CDR1 SNHLY and CDR2 FYNNEI. The V gene lost 6 bases and the J gene lost 6 bases, with 15 bases spanning the gap. CDR3 nucleotides: TGTGCCAGCAGGAAGGACGTCCGGGGCGAGCAGTACTTC. The encoded protein is CASRKDVRGEQYF. Full variable domain (remainder filled in from reference TRBV2 and TRBJ2-7): EPEVTQTPSHQVTQMGQEVILRCVPISNHLYFYWYRQILGQKVEFLVSFYNNEISEKSEIFDDQFSVERPDGSNFTLKIRSTKLEDSAMYFCASRKDVRGEQYFGPGTRLTVT.

The chain recombines TRBV6-1 with TRBJ1-4, with TRBD1 matching over 8 bases. Germline V gene lookup returns CDR1 MNHNS and CDR2 SASEGT. The CDR3 is made up of 14 amino acids. The V segment lost 5 bases and the J segment 7 bases; nucleotides outside the gene matches: 6. The DNA for the CDR3 is TGTGCCAGCAGTCAGGGGGCGCAGAGTGAAAAACTGTTTTTT. This gives the protein CASSQGAQSEKLFF.

This clonotype has only a few counts. The V call is TRBV5-6, the J call TRBJ2-1; the match to TRBD1 covers 10 bases. The CDR3 has 15 residues. Germline V gives CDR1 SGHDT, CDR2 YYEEEE. Losses at the gene ends were 0 bases for V and 8 bases for J; bases not matched to a gene: 5. The DNA for the CDR3 is TGTGCCAGCAGCTTGGGACAGGGGGCTGGGGATGAGCAGTTCTTC. This codes for CASSLGQGAGDEQFF.

This clonotype was counted a few times. The chain links TRBV5-1 to TRBJ1-1, with D tentatively TRBD1 (5 bases). Germline V lookup: CDR1 SGHRS, CDR2 YFSETQ. The V end was cut by 1 base, the J end by 6 bases, with 10 bases between. CDR3 size: 13 residues. The CDR3: CASSLKGVAEAFF. As DNA, the CDR3 is TGCGCCAGCAGCTTGAAAGGGGTTGCTGAAGCTTTCTTT.

In this sample, this clonotype turned up a few times. J is TRBJ2-3 and V is TRBV4-2; D is unresolved. The CDR3 consists of 15 residues. V dropped 4 bases and J dropped 1 base, with 12 bases sitting between them. CDR1 and CDR2 from the germline V gene are LGHNA and YNFKEQ. Here the CDR3 reads CASSPLEFGTDTQYF. As DNA, the CDR3 is TGTGCCAGCAGCCCTCTAGAGTTCGGCACAGATACGCAGTATTTT.

The rearrangement uses TRBV12-3 or TRBV12-4 and TRBJ2-1, with no clear D. The germline V and J ends were trimmed by 6 bases and 6 bases, with 6 bases remaining between them. The CDR3 has 11 amino acids. DNA of the CDR3: TGTGCCAGCAGGTCTTTCAATGAGCAGTTCTTC. Its translation is CASRSFNEQFF.

CDR3 sequence: CASSLVTANSPLHF. CDR3 sequence (DNA): TGTGCCAGCAGTCTAGTGACAGCCAATTCACCCCTCCACTTT. The chain links TRBV12-3 or TRBV12-4 to TRBJ1-6, with D possibly being TRBD1 (5 bases). The CDR3 consists of 14 residues. V lost 5 bases and J lost 7, with 12 bases in between.

The chain uses TRBV12-3 or TRBV12-4 and TRBJ2-1; TRBD1 or TRBD2 may be the D gene (5 bases each). Trimming took off 6 bases at V and 12 bases at J, with 15 bases between the two ends. The CDR3 has 12 residues. Here the CDR3 DNA reads TGTGCCAGCAGACCAGGGAGACGGGGGCAGTTCTTC. Encoded protein: CASRPGRRGQFF.

This clonotype was detected only a few times. The chain carries TRBV12-3 or TRBV12-4 and TRBJ1-3; no firm D call. The CDR3 loop spans 11 amino acids. V lost 4 bases and J lost 5, with 3 bases in between. The CDR3 region has the DNA TGTGCCAGCAGTTCCCGAAACACCATATATTTT. Translating it yields CASSSRNTIYF.